Following are 13 T cell receptor beta chains from one sample sequenced in a study of T cell responses to AZD1222 COVID-19 vaccine. TCRdb keeps only in-frame clones here, not all; method: immunoSEQ multiplex PCR. Seen here are fewer than 75,000 clones, about 89% observed once, and the top ten hold approximately 6.3%. This specimen consisted of peripheral blood, obtained 28 days after the second dose of the MenACWY control vaccine. Receptors originate from an adult who received the MenACWY meningococcal vaccine as a control.

The sample holds one count of this clone. The V and J genes are TRBV19 and TRBJ1-3; D not certain. Trimming pared 10 bases from V and 0 bases from J, leaving 10 bases between. The CDR3 has 13 amino acids. Per the germline V gene, CDR1 is LNHDA and CDR2 is SQIVND (reference sequence). The CDR3 DNA follows: TGTGCCACCCCCGGGCCCTCTGGAAACACCATATATTTT. Protein: CATPGPSGNTIYF.

The V call is TRBV6-1, the J call TRBJ2-3; 7 nucleotides match TRBD1. CDR1 is MNHNS and CDR2 is SASEGT in the germline V gene. V trimming: 3 bases; J trimming: 5 bases; junction bases outside the gene matches: 5. The CDR3 is 14 amino acids. The CDR3 DNA sequence: TGTGCCAGCAGTGAGGACAGGAGGCTAGATACGCAGTATTTT. Protein sequence: CASSEDRRLDTQYF.

The CDR3 coding sequence is TGTGCCAGCAGTTTATTTGGTACAGGGAATGAAAAACTGTTTTTT. Translating gives CASSLFGTGNEKLFF. The V gene is TRBV28, the J gene TRBJ1-4; D might be TRBD1 (6 bases). The germline V gene encodes CDR1 MDHEN and CDR2 SYDVKM. This CDR3 comprises 15 residues. V was trimmed by 1 base and J by 5 bases, leaving 11 bases between them.

The rearrangement uses TRBV18 and TRBJ2-5, with D hard to call. V shed 6 bases and J shed 4 bases, with 15 bases lying between them. The germline gives CDR1 KGHSH, CDR2 LQKENI. The CDR3 length is 14 residues. The CDR3 reads CASSPVPEPETQYF. The CDR3 DNA sequence: TGTGCCAGCTCCCCTGTACCAGAACCAGAGACCCAGTACTTC.

J is TRBJ1-3 and V is TRBV30; no firm D call. Between the trimmed V and J ends, which lost 2 bases and 0 bases, there was a span of 5 bases. The germline V gene has CDR1 GTSNPN and CDR2 SVGIG (reference sequence). This CDR3 is 13 amino acids long. The CDR3 bases are TGTGCCTGGAGTAGTCGCTCTGGAAACACCATATATTTT. Amino acid sequence: CAWSSRSGNTIYF.

The rearrangement joins TRBV15 to TRBJ1-2, with TRBD1 matching 7 bases. The CDR3 is 16 residues long. Germline trimming cut 1 base from V and 3 bases from J; bases unmatched to any gene: 8. Germline V gene data show CDR1 as LNHNV and CDR2 as YYDKDF (reference sequence). Written as DNA, the CDR3 is TGTGCCACCAGCAGAGCCAAGGGGACAGACCACTATGGCTACACCTTC. This translates into CATSRAKGTDHYGYTF.

This clone appeared once. The gene calls are TRBV5-1 and TRBJ1-5; no definite D call. Germline CDR1 reads SGHRS; CDR2 reads YFSETQ. The V end was cut by 0 bases, the J end by 4 bases, with 5 bases between. The CDR3 is 13 amino acids. CDR3 nucleotide sequence: TGCGCCAGCAGCTTGGCCGAAAATCAGCCCCAGCATTTT. This codes for CASSLAENQPQHF.

This clone was recorded once. The V and J genes are TRBV13 and TRBJ1-2; no firm D call. The CDR3 contains 12 residues. V lost 4 bases, J lost 4 bases, and 7 bases lay in between. Germline V CDR1 and CDR2: PRHDT, FYEKMQ (reference sequence). The CDR3 region has the DNA TGTGCCAGCAGCTCTCCCGGCTATGGCTACACCTTC. Amino acids: CASSSPGYGYTF.

The V call is TRBV6-1, the J call TRBJ1-1; D remains unclear. CDR3 length equals 16 residues. In germline, CDR1 is MNHNS, CDR2 SASEGT. V lost 1 base and J lost 9, with 21 bases in between. CDR3 amino acids: CASSEVGRGPAVQAFF. The DNA for the CDR3 is TGTGCCAGCAGTGAAGTAGGGCGTGGGCCCGCAGTTCAAGCTTTCTTT.

The V gene is TRBV28, the J gene TRBJ2-2; unclear D gene. CDR1 is MDHEN and CDR2 is SYDVKM in the germline V gene. V was clipped by 6 bases and J by 2 bases, with 13 bases between them. The CDR3 extends over 15 amino acids. The CDR3 loop is CASRPPPGNTGELFF. The CDR3 DNA reads as TGTGCCAGCAGGCCGCCGCCGGGTAACACCGGGGAGCTGTTTTTT.

V gene TRBV6-6 combines with J gene TRBJ1-2; 8 bases are shared with TRBD1. Germline values: CDR1 MNHNY, CDR2 SVGAGI (reference sequence). The V and J ends lost 8 bases and 3 bases, in that order; junction bases with no gene match: 5. The CDR3 is 13 amino acids. CDR3 residues: CASLGQGDYGYTF. The DNA for the CDR3 is TGTGCCAGCCTCGGACAGGGAGACTATGGCTACACCTTC.

This clone was seen more than once but under ten times. CDR3 DNA: TGTGCCAGCAGTGTCTTACAGGGGAGCTCTGGAAACACCATATATTTT. This gives the protein CASSVLQGSSGNTIYF. The chain joins TRBV28 to TRBJ1-3; 7 positions agree with TRBD1. This CDR3 region has 16 residues. Germline values: CDR1 MDHEN, CDR2 SYDVKM. V was clipped by 5 bases and J by 0 bases; unmatched bases: 7.

The chain combines TRBV29-1 with TRBJ1-5, with D possibly matching TRBD1 (6 bases). V was trimmed by 5 bases and J by 3 bases, leaving 8 bases between them. The CDR3 covers 12 residues. In germline, CDR1 is SQVTM, CDR2 ANQGSEA. CDR3 region: CSVSGANQPQHF. DNA of the CDR3: TGCAGCGTTTCGGGGGCCAATCAGCCCCAGCATTTT.